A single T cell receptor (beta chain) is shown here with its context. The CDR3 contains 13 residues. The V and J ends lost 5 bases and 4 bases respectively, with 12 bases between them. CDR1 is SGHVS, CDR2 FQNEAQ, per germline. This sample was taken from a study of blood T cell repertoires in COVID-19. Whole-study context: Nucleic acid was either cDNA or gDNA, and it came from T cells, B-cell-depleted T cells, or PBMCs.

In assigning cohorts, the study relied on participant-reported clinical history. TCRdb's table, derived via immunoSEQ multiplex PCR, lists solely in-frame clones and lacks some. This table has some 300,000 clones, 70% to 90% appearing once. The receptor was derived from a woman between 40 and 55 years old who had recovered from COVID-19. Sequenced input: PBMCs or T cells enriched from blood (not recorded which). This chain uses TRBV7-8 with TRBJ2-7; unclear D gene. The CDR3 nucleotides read TGTGCCAGCAGCCTCCGGGTCGCATACGAGCAGTACTTC. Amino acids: CASSLRVAYEQYF.